These 21 T cell receptor beta chains were all obtained from the same sample, sequenced in a study of tumor and adjacent non-tumor tissue in lung cancer. This sample's RNA came from whole unsorted tissue. Distant lung tissue was collected more than 3 cm away from the tumor edge. The library came from three nested PCR rounds adapted from ARM-PCR protocols. MiXCR was run by TCRdb on the multiplex PCR reads, yielding one entry per CDR3 protein. The sample consists of some 66,000 distinct CDR3 sequences, 61% of them appearing once. The sample consisted of distant non-tumor lung tissue. The origin of the receptors is a man between 65 and 85 years old with non-small cell lung cancer.

This clonotype was seen only once. V and J are TRBV4-1 and TRBJ1-5; perhaps TRBD1 as D (5 bases). V lost 3 bases, J lost 2 bases, and 8 bases lay in between. Germline values: CDR1 MGHRA, CDR2 YSYEKL. The CDR3 extends over 14 amino acids. The CDR3 DNA sequence: TGCGCCAGCAGCCAGACAGAAGGCAATCAGCCCCAGCATTTT. Amino acid sequence: CASSQTEGNQPQHF.

This clonotype was detected many times. This sequence joins TRBV6-6 and TRBJ2-1; 8 bases align to TRBD2. This CDR3 is 14 amino acids long. J was trimmed by 1 base and V by 6 bases; bases with no gene match: 2. Germline CDR1 is MNHNY and CDR2 is SVGAGI (reference sequence). DNA for the CDR3: TGTGCCAGCAGCCCGGGAGGGTCCTACAATGAGCAGTTCTTC. It translates to CASSPGGSYNEQFF.

Note on this clonotype: This sequence may be a read error, since a much larger clone differs from it by one base. The J gene is TRBJ1-2, the V gene TRBV29-1, with a possible D match to TRBD1 (6 bases). In germline, CDR1 is SQVTM, CDR2 ANQGSEA. Trimming shortened V by 7 bases and J by 4 bases, and 22 bases separated the two germline ends. This CDR3 region has 15 residues. The CDR3, as DNA: TGCAGCGATGGACAGAAAGTGGCGCCGGTCTATGGCTACACCTTC. Translation: CSDGQKVAPVYGYTF.

With respect to this clonotype: A clone one base away is much larger, so this may be a read error. This sequence joins TRBV29-1 and TRBJ2-7; 9 bases are a match to TRBD1. Germline V CDR1 and CDR2: SQVTM, ANQGSEA. With V trimmed by 6 bases and J by 6 bases, 12 bases remained unmatched. The CDR3 loop spans 14 amino acids. In nucleotides, the CDR3 is TGCAGCGTCGGCAGGGGGACAGGGTTTTTCGAGCAGTACTTC. Translation: CSVGRGTGFFEQYF.

With respect to this clonotype: Germline and junction disagree at one end, which may indicate a read error. This chain connects TRBV11-3 to TRBJ2-1; a weak D match, TRBD2 (7 bases). The germline V gene encodes CDR1 SGHNT and CDR2 YENEEA. CDR3 length: 18 amino acids. The CDR3 sequence is CANSLGVMLAEGTYEQFF. As DNA, the CDR3 is TGTGCCAACAGCTTAGGGGTGATGCTAGCGGAGGGGACATATGAGCAGTTCTTC.

Comments on this clonotype: A much larger clone lies a single base off, so this may be a read error. The genes are TRBV12-5 and TRBJ2-1; 11 bases fit TRBD1. Unmatched junction bases numbered 12, after V lost 0 bases and J lost 8 bases. The germline V gene has CDR1 LGHNT and CDR2 FRNRAP. The CDR3 length is 18 residues. The CDR3 loop reads CASGLVRSGQGVFYEQFF. In DNA form, the CDR3 reads TGTGCTAGTGGTTTGGTACGGTCGGGACAGGGGGTGTTCTATGAGCAGTTCTTC.

The sample holds a few counts of this clonotype. Since a much larger clone is just one base distant, this may be a read error. As DNA, the CDR3 is TGTGTCAGCAGCCTCGCCGGGGCTACCAACGCGCGAGGTAATACGCAGTATTTT. Encoded protein: CVSSLAGATNARGNTQYF. V usage is TRBV4-2 and J usage is TRBJ2-3; D might be TRBD1 or TRBD2, each matching 5 bases. Germline loops: CDR1 LGHNA, CDR2 YNFKEQ. The CDR3 has 18 amino acids.

This clonotype showed up just a few times. Its ends do not fully match the called genes, so a read error is possible. This chain joins TRBV10-3 and TRBJ2-3, with TRBD2 matching 12 bases. The germline CDR1 and CDR2 sequences are ENHRY and SYGVKD. The CDR3 is 15 residues long. DNA of the CDR3: TGTGCCATCAACCTAGCGGGGGGGATCACAGATACACAGTATTTT. Its translation: CAINLAGGITDTQYF.

This chain uses TRBV4-1 with TRBJ1-4; 11 bases map to TRBD1. There are 18 residues in the CDR3. V shed 2 bases, J shed 8 bases, and the junction held 13 bases outside the gene matches. From germline, CDR1 is MGHRA and CDR2 YSYEKL. Here the CDR3 reads CASSQLYEGQGVGEKLFF. The CDR3 nucleotides are TGCGCCAGCAGCCAATTATATGAGGGACAGGGGGTAGGAGAAAAACTGTTTTTT.

Worth noting for this clonotype: This could be a read error, since a much larger clone is one nucleotide away. The chain carries TRBV10-3 and TRBJ1-1; D gene uncertain. The CDR3 is 14 amino acids. Germline-derived CDR1 and CDR2 are ENHRY and SYGVKD. V was clipped by 8 bases and J by 7 bases, with 20 bases between them. DNA of the CDR3: TGTGCCATCTCCCTCACTTACGGGGAGGTTGAAGCTTTCTTT. It yields the protein CAISLTYGEVEAFF.

In its sample, this clonotype was seen many times. The V and J genes are TRBV6-5 and TRBJ1-6; the D gene is possibly TRBD1 (5 bases). The V end was cut by 5 bases, the J end by 14 bases, with 16 bases between. Germline V gene lookup returns CDR1 MNHEY and CDR2 SVGAGI. This CDR3 spans 13 amino acids. The CDR3 is CASSADISSSLHF. For the CDR3, the DNA is TGTGCCAGCAGTGCGGACATTTCATCATCCCTCCACTTT.

The rearrangement uses TRBV23-1 and TRBJ2-5; 7 bases match TRBD2. TRBV23-1 is sorted into the ORF group, with uncertain function. The V segment lost 10 bases and the J segment 3 bases; nucleotides outside the gene matches: 14. CDR3 length equals 15 residues. CDR3 sequence reads: CAISQSGGIEETQYF. In DNA, the CDR3 is TGCGCCATCAGCCAATCGGGAGGAATCGAAGAGACCCAGTACTTC.

In its sample, this clonotype was seen many times. This chain links TRBV6-5 with TRBJ1-3; no reliable D call. Germline V gene sequence: CDR1 MNHEY, CDR2 SVGAGI. Trimming stripped 6 bases from V and 0 bases from J, with 12 bases between. The CDR3 extends over 15 amino acids. The CDR3 protein is CASRYSGFSGNTIYF. The CDR3 DNA reads TGTGCCAGCAGATATTCGGGGTTCTCTGGAAACACCATATATTTT.

This clonotype was seen ten or more times. J is TRBJ2-2 and V is TRBV5-6; D perhaps matches TRBD2 (5 bases). V was clipped by 4 bases and J by 4 bases, with 11 bases between them. Germline-derived CDR1 and CDR2 are SGHDT and YYEEEE. The CDR3 runs to 14 residues. CDR3 nucleotide sequence: TGTGCCAGCAGCCCGCCGGCGGGCACCGGGGAGCTGTTTTTT. This encodes CASSPPAGTGELFF.

This clonotype appeared many times. The rearrangement links TRBV4-1 to TRBJ1-4, with D perhaps TRBD1 (5 bases). Looked up from germline, CDR1 is MGHRA and CDR2 is YSYEKL. The V end was cut by 10 bases, the J end by 2 bases, with 23 bases between. The CDR3 sequence is 17 residues long. The CDR3 coding sequence is TGCGCCACCAGGGACGGGAGGGGCGGTTTGACTAATGAAAAACTGTTTTTT. Translating it yields CATRDGRGGLTNEKLFF.

This clonotype was picked up one time. A read error may explain this, as a much larger clone is one base away. The conserved phenylalanine or tryptophan normally closing the CDR3 is absent here, so this likely arose from a read error. This chain uses TRBV7-9 with TRBJ2-7; no reliable D call. Between the trimmed V and J ends, which lost 1 base and 0 bases, there was a span of 13 bases. The CDR3 loop spans 16 amino acids. Germline values: CDR1 SEHNR, CDR2 FQNEAQ (reference sequence). In nucleotides, the CDR3 is TGTGCCAGCAGCTTAGGGCCAAGCAGGTCCTCCTACGAGCAGTACATC. It encodes CASSLGPSRSSYEQYI.

The chain is built from TRBV11-3 and TRBJ2-2; unclear D gene. The ends were cut back, 1 base at V and 8 bases at J, with 8 bases in the middle. Looked up from germline, CDR1 is SGHNT and CDR2 is YENEEA. The CDR3 totals 13 residues. CDR3 in amino acids: CASSLAVWGELFF. The CDR3 coding sequence is TGTGCCAGCAGCTTAGCCGTTTGGGGGGAGCTGTTTTTT.

Here the CDR3 DNA reads TGCAGCGGCTACAGGGGCAATGAGCAGTTCTTC. Translated, it gives CSGYRGNEQFF. The V and J genes are TRBV29-1 and TRBJ2-1; TRBD1 matches at 7 bases. There are 11 residues in the CDR3. The junction had 3 bases not matched to a gene; V was cut back by 7 bases and J by 6 bases. Germline V gene data show CDR1 as SQVTM and CDR2 as ANQGSEA.

With regard to this clonotype: This could be a read error, since a much larger clone is one nucleotide away. This sequence joins TRBV4-1 and TRBJ2-2, with D perhaps being TRBD1 or TRBD2 (6 bases each). This CDR3 is built from 21 residues. Germline values: CDR1 MGHRA, CDR2 YSYEKL. The V and J ends lost 1 base and 13 bases respectively, with 37 bases between them. CDR3: CASSQGPPRELPSVPWGRLFF. The CDR3 coding sequence is TGCGCCAGCAGCCAAGGACCCCCCAGGGAGCTCCCTAGCGTTCCATGGGGGCGGCTGTTTTTT.

A word on this clonotype: One end of the junction does not line up with germline, which may come from a read error. The chain uses TRBV5-6 and TRBJ2-1; perhaps D is TRBD1 or TRBD2 (6 bases each). The germline CDR1 and CDR2 sequences are SGHDT and YYEEEE. The CDR3 consists of 14 residues. CDR3 sequence reads: CASRRRGPTSEQFF. As DNA, the CDR3 is TGTGCCAGCAGACGACGGGGGCCGACAAGTGAGCAATTCTTC.

Many counts were recorded for this clonotype. The chain carries TRBV6-1 and TRBJ2-1; D is perhaps TRBD2 (7 bases). The V gene lost 6 bases and the J gene lost 9 bases, with 18 bases spanning the gap. This CDR3 spans 14 amino acids. Looked up from germline, CDR1 is MNHNS and CDR2 is SASEGT. CDR3 sequence reads: CASSPTRGATEQFF. The CDR3 DNA follows: TGTGCCAGCAGCCCTACCCGGGGGGCAACTGAGCAGTTCTTC.